Following are 14 T cell receptor beta chains from one sample sequenced in a study of cytomegalovirus exposure and HLA in healthy donors (TCRdb year 2017). Library creation used the immunoSEQ multiplex PCR assay. For the multiplex PCR, a mixture combining 60 forward primers for TCR Vbeta segments and 13 reverse primers for TCR Jbeta segments was used. Here the immuneACCESS table is served through TCRdb, limited to in-frame sequences with V and J called. Missing clones are a known gap in these copies; in checked studies unresolved V genes cover under half, and the rest lacks a known reason. The sample table holds fewer than 150,000 clones. The ten top clones hold under 3.5% of the sample. The sequencing sample was made of PBMCs. These receptors all come from a man in his forties in good health and CMV-seronegative.

This sequence joins TRBV7-8 and TRBJ2-3, with D possibly TRBD1 on 5 matching bases. Germline loops: CDR1 SGHVS, CDR2 FQNEAQ. Trimming shortened V by 5 bases and J by 2 bases, and 20 bases separated the two germline ends. This CDR3 has 17 amino acids. CDR3 sequence reads: CASSRRWGRADTDTQYF. The CDR3 DNA sequence: TGTGCCAGCAGCAGGCGGTGGGGCAGGGCGGACACAGATACGCAGTATTTT.

V and J are TRBV4-2 and TRBJ2-7, with TRBD2 identical over 12 bases. The CDR3 totals 15 residues. The germline V gene has CDR1 LGHNA and CDR2 YNFKEQ. V was clipped by 1 base and J by 6 bases; unmatched bases: 4. In nucleotides, the CDR3 is TGTGCCAGCAGCCAAGGACTAGCGGGGGCCGGCGAGCAGTACTTC. This translates into CASSQGLAGAGEQYF.

V gene TRBV9 combines with J gene TRBJ2-7; 11 bases are a match to TRBD2. This CDR3 spans 16 amino acids. Trimming removed 0 bases from V and 7 bases from J; junction bases left unmatched: 9. Germline V lookup: CDR1 SGDLS, CDR2 YYNGEE. The CDR3 DNA is TGTGCCAGCAGCGTAGGTACTAGCGGGGGCGAAAGAGAGCAGTACTTC. This encodes CASSVGTSGGEREQYF.

J is TRBJ1-2 and V is TRBV5-1; D ambiguous. The ends were cut back, 0 bases at V and 4 bases at J, with 13 bases in the middle. The CDR3 extends over 15 amino acids. Germline V CDR1 and CDR2: SGHRS, YFSETQ. The CDR3 DNA follows: TGCGCCAGCAGCTTGGCCACGGAGGCTTCCTATGGCTACACCTTC. Amino acids: CASSLATEASYGYTF.

This chain connects TRBV28 to TRBJ2-1, with TRBD2 identical over 15 bases. The CDR3 runs to 16 residues. The germline CDR1 and CDR2 sequences are MDHEN and SYDVKM. The V gene end was trimmed by 1 base and the J gene end by 10 bases; junction bases not matched to a gene: 5. The CDR3 bases are TGTGCCAGCAGTTTATCGGGACTAGCGGGGGGACGGGAGCAGTTCTTC. This sequence encodes CASSLSGLAGGREQFF.

The V and J genes are TRBV7-6 and TRBJ1-6; TRBD1 aligns across 8 bases. After removal of 1 base from V and 10 bases from J, the junction contained 3 bases not matched to a gene. This CDR3 has 14 amino acids. Germline V gives CDR1 SGHVS, CDR2 FNYEAQ. Here the CDR3 DNA reads TGTGCCAGCAGCTTAGAGACAGGGGAATCACCCCTCCACTTT. Amino acids: CASSLETGESPLHF. The full variable domain, its missing parts supplied by reference TRBV7-6 and TRBJ1-6, is GAGVSQSPRYKVTKRGQDVALRCDPISGHVSLYWYRQALGQGPEFLTYFNYEAQQDKSGLPNDRFSAERPEGSISTLTIQRTEQRDSAMYRCASSLETGESPLHFGNGTRLTVT.

The chain uses TRBV5-1 and TRBJ2-3, with 9 bases fitting TRBD1. CDR3 length: 15 residues. V gave up 0 bases and J gave up 6 bases; unmatched junction bases: 5. In germline, CDR1 is SGHRS, CDR2 YFSETQ. The CDR3, as DNA: TGCGCCAGCAGCTTGGAGGGGACAGGGATTGATACGCAGTATTTT. Residues: CASSLEGTGIDTQYF.

The chain carries TRBV6-5 and TRBJ2-7, with 7 nucleotides matching TRBD1. J gave up 6 bases and V 0 bases, and 8 bases lay outside the gene matches. The CDR3 is 15 amino acids. The germline V gene encodes CDR1 MNHEY and CDR2 SVGAGI. In DNA, the CDR3 is TGTGCCAGCAGTTACTCGGTAGGGGGCTTGCGCGAGCAGTACTTC. The encoded protein is CASSYSVGGLREQYF.

The chain combines TRBV5-5 with TRBJ2-1, with 8 nucleotides matching TRBD2. The V gene end was trimmed by 3 bases and the J gene end by 2 bases; junction bases not matched to a gene: 7. The CDR3 totals 16 residues. CDR1 is SGHKS, CDR2 YYEKEE, per germline (reference sequence). Written as DNA, the CDR3 is TGTGCCAGCAGCTCGGGTGGTAGCGGGGCCTACAATGAGCAGTTCTTC. As protein: CASSSGGSGAYNEQFF.

This chain connects TRBV5-6 to TRBJ1-2, with 8 bases identical to TRBD1. From germline, CDR1 is SGHDT and CDR2 YYEEEE. The CDR3 is made up of 16 amino acids. The trim removed 3 bases at V and 5 bases at J, leaving 12 bases unmatched. Written as DNA, the CDR3 is TGTGCCAGCAGCTCACCCAGGACAGGGAGGTCGTATGGCTACACCTTC. Protein: CASSSPRTGRSYGYTF.

The J gene is TRBJ1-2, the V gene TRBV6-6, with 8 bases fitting TRBD1. V shed 4 bases, J shed 6 bases, and the junction held 10 bases outside the gene matches. Germline V gives CDR1 MNHNY, CDR2 SVGAGI (reference sequence). CDR3 length: 15 residues. This CDR3 reads CASSSLDRAYDGYTF. The CDR3 nucleotides read TGTGCCAGCAGTTCCCTGGACAGGGCATACGATGGCTACACCTTC.

V and J are TRBV9 and TRBJ2-5; possibly TRBD2 for D (6 bases). V was trimmed by 0 bases and J by 5 bases, leaving 14 bases between them. Germline-derived CDR1 and CDR2 are SGDLS and YYNGEE. This CDR3 contains 15 residues. The CDR3 region has the DNA TGTGCCAGCAGCGTAGCTGGGGGGAATTGGGAGACCCAGTACTTC. Its protein product is CASSVAGGNWETQYF.

CDR3 DNA sequence: TGTGCCAGCAGTTCAGGGTTTAGCGCTTTCTTT. Its translation is CASSSGFSAFF. This sequence joins TRBV7-6 and TRBJ1-1; perhaps TRBD1 as D (5 bases). Per the germline V gene, CDR1 is SGHVS and CDR2 is FNYEAQ. CDR3 length: 11 residues. V dropped 6 bases and J dropped 11 bases, with 13 bases sitting between them.

This chain connects TRBV5-6 to TRBJ1-1, with D possibly matching TRBD1 (5 bases). Germline V CDR1 and CDR2: SGHDT, YYEEEE. The CDR3 has 12 amino acids. V shed 2 bases and J shed 11 bases, with 13 bases lying between them. The CDR3 DNA follows: TGTGCCAGCAGCTTCGGGACTCAGACCGCTTTCTTT. This gives the protein CASSFGTQTAFF.